This entry is about one T cell receptor beta chain. Its cognate antigen has yet to be identified. Base qualities are not provided; no much larger clone lies one nucleotide away. The donors were healthy, HIV-negative adults with no recently reported acute infections or vaccinations. All donors were Caucasian adults living in Nashville, Tennessee, USA. CD4+ T cells were enriched by magnetic negative selection, after which naive cells were positively selected on CD45RA and the negative fraction was taken as the memory subset. Blood was collected by leukapheresis, and PBMCs were isolated by Ficoll-Histopaque density gradient centrifugation and then cryopreserved in liquid nitrogen vapor phase. Analytical flow cytometry was used to check the purity and quantity of every magnetically sorted T cell population. Genomic DNA was isolated from each sorted fraction and quantified by UV absorbance on a Nanodrop 2000c.

The sample belongs to a study of shared clonotypes between healthy human individuals (dated by TCRdb to the early 2020s). Regarding the study in general: The cohort comprised a couple of women and a few men aged 18 to 49 years. For each donor, three plates each were used for CD4 naive and CD4 memory, two plates were used for CD8 naive, and one plate was used for CD8 memory. The study deeply sequenced blood TCR repertoires of about 5 healthy adults to estimate repertoire size and the extent of clonotype sharing between individuals. To increase sequencing depth and limit assay-specific biases, different laboratories used diverse techniques to prepare libraries and sequence TCR repertoires. Per donor, leukapheresis produced somewhere between about 0.85 and 9.5 billion PBMCs.

CDR1 MNHNS and CDR2 SASEGT are derived from the germline V gene. Between the V and J ends, shortened by 7 bases and 3 bases respectively, the junction contains 7 bases. Including the terminal cysteine and phenylalanine, the CDR3 comprises 11 residues. Here the CDR3 DNA is all that survives: 33 bases in frame from base 1. TCR CDR3 regions were amplified from genomic DNA by multiplex PCR using the deep immunoSEQ assay. Extracted genomic DNA from each cell subset was distributed evenly across all wells of several immunoSEQ 96-well plates, and each plate was treated as a replicate. For sorted subsets, roughly 200 ng genomic DNA, equal to tens of thousands of T cell genomes, was loaded into each replicate PCR. Purified libraries were quantified with a Qubit 3.0 fluorometer, sized on a Bioanalyzer 2100, and re-quantified with the KAPA Library Quantification kit. Each immunoSEQ 96-well plate was sequenced on its own single-read 150-cycle Illumina NextSeq 550 flow cell. In the authors' own workflow: Because the immunoSEQ output included only junctional sequences and no quality scores, the filtering could not be the same as the filtering used for full-length reads. To assign V/J genes and CDR3, sequences were annotated using PyIR, a Python wrapper for IgBLAST v1.9, with IMGT germline references. Reads were filtered out if the reads had weak V/J assignments (E-value above 1e-6), no CDR3, stop codons, out-of-frame junctions, or ambiguous translated residues. V3J clonotypes were defined by identical inferred V gene, J gene, and CDR3 amino acid sequence. Percentage overlap between repertoires was calculated by dividing the number of shared unique clonotypes by the size of the smaller repertoire. Repertoire richness was assessed with RTK rarefaction, the Chao1 estimator, and Recon v2.1 estimates of unobserved clonotypes. Generation probabilities were computed with OLGA for all TCRbeta clonotypes obtained by the gDNA method from several donors. The table comes from immuneACCESS by way of TCRdb, which keeps in-frame sequences with V and J called. Part of the clones is missing from these tables; in studies checked, under half for an unresolved V gene and the rest for unknown reasons. V, J and clone size are those of that table, while D and trimming were read from the DNA. The sample contains a few million clones, 90% to 97% of them found a single time. The ten biggest clones cover about 0.13% of the sample.

Points the paper makes about the study in general: Naive subsets generally had larger estimated clonotype richness than memory subsets. Sampling was restricted to blood, and TCR repertoires in tissue are likely to differ from TCR repertoires in blood. Rarefaction of sorted-subset datasets indicated incomplete sequencing despite the large sequencing depth. Around 5.4% of naive CD4, 3.5% of naive CD8, about 2.1% of memory CD4, and 0.4% of memory CD8 clonotypes were shared across four donors. Higher generation probabilities were observed for clonotypes shared by all four sorted-subset donors than for non-shared clonotypes. Pairwise subsampling led to the expectation that sequencing depth would affect the degree of clonotype sharing among donors. Because the study included only a small number of donors, the genetic and exposure-history diversity represented was limited.

The receptor chain draws on TRBV6-1 and TRBJ2-7, with no D gene named confidently. The clonotype was recovered from a young man in good health. Material: naive CD4+ T cells sorted from blood. According to the study, the label for this sample's cell subset or site signals: CD45RA+ positively selected. The CDR3 in this case is CASNDFYEQYF. The nucleotide sequence reads TGTGCCAGCAACGACTTCTACGAGCAGTACTTC.